Listed below are T cell receptor beta chains from one sample, sequenced in a study of blood T cell repertoires in COVID-19. Libraries were prepared by immunoSEQ multiplex PCR; TCRdb keeps only in-frame clonotypes and omits some of them. The sample consists of over 200,000 clones, about 83% of them appearing once. Specimen: peripheral blood. Receptors originate from a woman in her 30s with COVID-19, enrolled during active disease. CDR3s leave out the opening cysteine and the closing phenylalanine or tryptophan. The order of the fields is CDR3 protein, J gene, V gene.

CDR3aa: SASSGEGIYEQY
j_gene: TRBJ2-7
v_gene: TRBV20-1

CDR3aa: AWRLLLAGGHEQF
j_gene: TRBJ2-1
v_gene: TRBV30

CDR3aa: ASSRRTSGRLGTDTQY
j_gene: TRBJ2-3
v_gene: TRBV27

CDR3aa: ASSLQGPGNSPLH
j_gene: TRBJ1-6
v_gene: TRBV5-1

CDR3aa: ASSQDGNRGTYEQY
j_gene: TRBJ2-7
v_gene: TRBV4-2

CDR3aa: ASSLAGGPNTGELF
j_gene: TRBJ2-2
v_gene: TRBV7-2

CDR3aa: STGTSGRETQY
j_gene: TRBJ2-5
v_gene: TRBV29-1

CDR3aa: ASSYSLVDGGEAF
j_gene: TRBJ1-1
v_gene: TRBV6-6

CDR3aa: ASSREGTGNTIY
j_gene: TRBJ1-3
v_gene: TRBV5-4

CDR3aa: ASRPGQGNQPQH
j_gene: TRBJ1-5
v_gene: TRBV2

CDR3aa: ASSSWTGAHNQPQH
j_gene: TRBJ1-5
v_gene: TRBV28

CDR3aa: ASAIGQGFRGYT
j_gene: TRBJ1-2
v_gene: TRBV7-3

CDR3aa: ASRINPDGLGGQPQH
j_gene: TRBJ1-5
v_gene: TRBV21-1

CDR3aa: ASSLVGGGAYNEQF
j_gene: TRBJ2-1
v_gene: TRBV7-2

CDR3aa: ASSQGGANQPQH
j_gene: TRBJ1-5
v_gene: TRBV3-1/TRBV3-2

CDR3aa: ASSQATGGDWESYEQY
j_gene: TRBJ2-7
v_gene: TRBV4-2

CDR3aa: ASSFYRDEQF
j_gene: TRBJ2-1
v_gene: TRBV27

CDR3aa: ASSYSVTSPHANTGELF
j_gene: TRBJ2-2
v_gene: TRBV6-2/TRBV6-3

CDR3aa: ASSREGRPEGELF
j_gene: TRBJ2-2
v_gene: TRBV27

CDR3aa: ASSFTGDRGTQY
j_gene: TRBJ2-5
v_gene: TRBV5-4

CDR3aa: ATSGQPGQAREQY
j_gene: TRBJ2-7
v_gene: TRBV15

CDR3aa: ACRQVPYEQY
j_gene: TRBJ2-7
v_gene: TRBV30

CDR3aa: ASRRGRAPNYGYT
j_gene: TRBJ1-2
v_gene: TRBV3-1/TRBV3-2

CDR3aa: ASSLVGSGGLETQY
j_gene: TRBJ2-5
v_gene: TRBV11-2

CDR3aa: ASSYGAGTGGHEQY
j_gene: TRBJ2-7
v_gene: TRBV6-2/TRBV6-3

CDR3aa: ATSRDLTGGLTGELF
j_gene: TRBJ2-2
v_gene: TRBV15

CDR3aa: ASSSLAGEVDIQY
j_gene: TRBJ2-4
v_gene: TRBV6-2/TRBV6-3

CDR3aa: ASSERGTYEQY
j_gene: TRBJ2-7
v_gene: TRBV10-2

CDR3aa: ARLDRQTDFRGGYT
j_gene: TRBJ1-2
v_gene: TRBV28

CDR3aa: ASSAVGASEKLF
j_gene: TRBJ1-4
v_gene: TRBV9

CDR3aa: ASSRRTVTDTQY
j_gene: TRBJ2-3
v_gene: TRBV5-1

CDR3aa: ASSLASWGVNTEAF
j_gene: TRBJ1-1
v_gene: TRBV7-9

CDR3aa: ASSFGALSGANVLT
j_gene: TRBJ2-6
v_gene: TRBV5-4

CDR3aa: ASSPQRGNQPQH
j_gene: TRBJ1-5
v_gene: TRBV19

CDR3aa: ATRQGLYGYT
j_gene: TRBJ1-2
v_gene: TRBV21-1

CDR3aa: SVRPGGHEQY
j_gene: TRBJ2-7
v_gene: TRBV29-1

CDR3aa: ASSLTGLPNKQETQY
j_gene: TRBJ2-5
v_gene: TRBV5-1

CDR3aa: ASSLGVGLARETQY
j_gene: TRBJ2-5
v_gene: TRBV7-7

CDR3aa: ASSPWKGTGNNEQF
j_gene: TRBJ2-1
v_gene: TRBV11-2

CDR3aa: ASSRDSTGELF
j_gene: TRBJ2-2
v_gene: TRBV7-3

CDR3aa: ASSKGQGGTGELF
j_gene: TRBJ2-2
v_gene: TRBV21-1

CDR3aa: ASRDTPNNEQF
j_gene: TRBJ2-1
v_gene: TRBV7-9

CDR3aa: ASSGRTRQETQY
j_gene: TRBJ2-5
v_gene: TRBV5-8

CDR3aa: ASSKSHVQRGNNEQF
j_gene: TRBJ2-1
v_gene: TRBV2

CDR3aa: ASSPLPHYGYT
j_gene: TRBJ1-2
v_gene: TRBV7-8

CDR3aa: ASSVESEPSYYGYT
j_gene: TRBJ1-2
v_gene: TRBV9

CDR3aa: ATSDPSRGLDEQY
j_gene: TRBJ2-7
v_gene: TRBV24-1

CDR3aa: ASSSDSGGNTIY
j_gene: TRBJ1-3
v_gene: TRBV5-1

CDR3aa: ASSLYGGGPYGYT
j_gene: TRBJ1-2
v_gene: TRBV7-3

CDR3aa: AWSVRDVRSPLH
j_gene: TRBJ1-6
v_gene: TRBV30

CDR3aa: ASSQSQTVSPLH
j_gene: TRBJ1-6
v_gene: TRBV7-9

CDR3aa: ATSDLGQGKRTGYGYT
j_gene: TRBJ1-2
v_gene: TRBV24-1

CDR3aa: ASSYKDRLNTEAF
j_gene: TRBJ1-1
v_gene: TRBV6-7

CDR3aa: ASGQGARGANVLT
j_gene: TRBJ2-6
v_gene: TRBV6-5

CDR3aa: ASSSTGFDYEQY
j_gene: TRBJ2-7
v_gene: TRBV7-2

CDR3aa: ASSLTSDRTNSYEQY
j_gene: TRBJ2-7
v_gene: TRBV19

CDR3aa: ASSFSRLQGYT
j_gene: TRBJ1-2
v_gene: TRBV7-2

CDR3aa: ASSSGVRGEAF
j_gene: TRBJ1-1
v_gene: TRBV3-1/TRBV3-2

CDR3aa: ASSQEPPTSEDNEQF
j_gene: TRBJ2-1
v_gene: TRBV4-3

CDR3aa: ASSYTGTGGNEQF
j_gene: TRBJ2-1
v_gene: TRBV9